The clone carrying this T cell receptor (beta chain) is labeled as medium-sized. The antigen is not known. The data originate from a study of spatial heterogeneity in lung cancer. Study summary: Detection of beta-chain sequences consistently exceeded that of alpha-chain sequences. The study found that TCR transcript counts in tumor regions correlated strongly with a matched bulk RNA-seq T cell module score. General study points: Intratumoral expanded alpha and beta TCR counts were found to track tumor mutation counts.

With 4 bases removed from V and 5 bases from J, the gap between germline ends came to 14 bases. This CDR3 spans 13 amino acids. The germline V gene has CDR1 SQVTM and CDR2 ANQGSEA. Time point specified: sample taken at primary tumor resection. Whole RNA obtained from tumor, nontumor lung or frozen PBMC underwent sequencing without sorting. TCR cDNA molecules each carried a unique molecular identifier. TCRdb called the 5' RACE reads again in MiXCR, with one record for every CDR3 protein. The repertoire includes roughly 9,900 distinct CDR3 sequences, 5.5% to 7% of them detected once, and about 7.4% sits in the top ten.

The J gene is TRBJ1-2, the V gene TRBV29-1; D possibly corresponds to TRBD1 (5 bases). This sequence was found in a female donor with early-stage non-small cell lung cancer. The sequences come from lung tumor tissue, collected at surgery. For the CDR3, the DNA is TGCAGCGTTGGAGGGGAGAAGGGATATGGCTACACCTTC. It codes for CSVGGEKGYGYTF. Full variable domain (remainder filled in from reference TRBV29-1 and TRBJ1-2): SAVISQKPSRDICQRGTSLTIQCQVDSQVTMMFWYRQQPGQSLTLIATANQGSEATYESGFVIDKFPISRPNLTFSTLTVSNMSPEDSSIYLCSVGGEKGYGYTFGSGTRLTVV.